A selection of T cell receptor beta chains follows, all from one sample in a study of T-cell memory formation after mild COVID-19. TCRdb independently ran MiXCR on the 5' RACE reads; one entry per CDR3 protein. Of 250,000 to 400,000 distinct CDR3 sequences listed, around an eighth were seen once; the top ten hold 21%. Sequencing used PBMCs or a T cell subset sorted from them (not recorded which). The receptors come from a man aged 18 to 35 who had mild COVID-19 (a few samples of this study predate the infection). Cell type and time point are not known. The CDR3 runs from the conserved cysteine through the conserved F or W. Fields, in order: clone size, J gene, V gene, CDR3 protein. The size field is filled for only some rows; it gives once, few, many or a size class.

size: few
J: TRBJ2-5
V: TRBV18
CDR3: CASSPARETQYF

size: few
J: TRBJ2-7
V: TRBV20-1
CDR3: CSAPGSTYEQYF

size: few
J: TRBJ2-3
V: TRBV20-1
CDR3: CSAGVGASTDTQYF

size: NA
J: TRBJ1-2
V: TRBV27
CDR3: CASSWIGGLGYTF

size: NA
J: TRBJ1-1
V: TRBV20-1
CDR3: CSARRQANTEAFF

size: NA
J: TRBJ2-1
V: TRBV14
CDR3: CASSQERPFYNEQFF

size: NA
J: TRBJ1-2
V: TRBV29-1
CDR3: CSVDPGSANYGYTF

size: NA
J: TRBJ1-5
V: TRBV20-1
CDR3: CSARADSNQPQHF

size: NA
J: TRBJ2-7
V: TRBV6-5
CDR3: CASSYGLAGAVYEQYF

size: NA
J: TRBJ2-5
V: TRBV4-1
CDR3: CASSQVGRGPETQYF

size: few
J: TRBJ2-1
V: TRBV7-9
CDR3: CASSLTTGIDEQFF

size: NA
J: TRBJ2-3
V: TRBV20-1
CDR3: CSASRTSGSDTQYF

size: few
J: TRBJ2-5
V: TRBV9
CDR3: CASSGGTGTGVQETQYF

size: few
J: TRBJ1-2
V: TRBV7-9
CDR3: CASSPPQGGYTF

size: NA
J: TRBJ2-2
V: TRBV7-2
CDR3: CASSAGQVDTGELFF

size: NA
J: TRBJ1-2
V: TRBV5-6
CDR3: CASSGGGYGYTF

size: few
J: TRBJ2-5
V: TRBV6-5
CDR3: CASSYLSGQQETQYF

size: NA
J: TRBJ2-5
V: TRBV15
CDR3: CATSRVETSGGASYF

size: many
J: TRBJ2-2
V: TRBV7-2
CDR3: CASSATRWTGNTGELFF

size: NA
J: TRBJ2-3
V: TRBV6-2/TRBV6-3
CDR3: CASSYARSPQYF

size: few
J: TRBJ2-7
V: TRBV12-3/TRBV12-4
CDR3: CASSFSRHYEQYF

size: NA
J: TRBJ2-2
V: TRBV7-3
CDR3: CASSIGRGGSGGELFF

size: NA
J: TRBJ2-3
V: TRBV5-6
CDR3: CASSSRGRTDTQYF

size: NA
J: TRBJ2-2
V: TRBV7-3
CDR3: CASSLMGQSGELFF

size: few
J: TRBJ2-2
V: TRBV12-3/TRBV12-4
CDR3: CASRVGQVNTGELFF

size: NA
J: TRBJ2-3
V: TRBV18
CDR3: CASSSGRQGVEDTQYF

size: NA
J: TRBJ2-1
V: TRBV23-1
CDR3: CASSQLPGGLRPMHEQFF

size: NA
J: TRBJ2-3
V: TRBV12-3/TRBV12-4
CDR3: CASSLWGTSTDTQYF

size: NA
J: TRBJ2-1
V: TRBV29-1
CDR3: CSVETGTGDLWNEQFF

size: NA
J: TRBJ2-1
V: TRBV5-5
CDR3: CASSGRPADEQFF

size: NA
J: TRBJ1-1
V: TRBV6-2/TRBV6-3
CDR3: CASWVGTAYTEAFF

size: few
J: TRBJ2-2
V: TRBV5-1
CDR3: CASSFPSSGELFF

size: NA
J: TRBJ2-2
V: TRBV5-1
CDR3: CASSLGLVGGELFF

size: few
J: TRBJ2-2
V: TRBV5-1
CDR3: CASSLRTSGGSGELFF

size: NA
J: TRBJ1-5
V: TRBV24-1
CDR3: CATSDSGTDQPQHF

size: NA
J: TRBJ1-3
V: TRBV15
CDR3: CATSRGDAGNTIYF

size: NA
J: TRBJ1-5
V: TRBV6-2/TRBV6-3
CDR3: CASSYGSNQPQHF

size: few
J: TRBJ2-5
V: TRBV7-2
CDR3: CASSSGARQETQYF

size: many
J: TRBJ2-1
V: TRBV20-1
CDR3: CSARGSSGETYNEQFF

size: NA
J: TRBJ2-5
V: TRBV12-3/TRBV12-4
CDR3: CASSFRQAQETQYF

size: NA
J: TRBJ2-5
V: TRBV30
CDR3: CAWTSEETQYF

size: once
J: TRBJ2-7
V: TRBV14
CDR3: CASRNPPGQTINEQYF

size: NA
J: TRBJ1-1
V: TRBV10-3
CDR3: CAISDVGNTEAFF

size: few
J: TRBJ1-6
V: TRBV3-1
CDR3: CATAKSYANSPLHF

size: NA
J: TRBJ1-1
V: TRBV20-1
CDR3: CSAWQTPLGAFF

size: NA
J: TRBJ1-5
V: TRBV3-1
CDR3: CASSQGGWSNQPQHF

size: NA
J: TRBJ1-4
V: TRBV7-9
CDR3: CASSPPGKANEKLFF

size: NA
J: TRBJ1-1
V: TRBV30
CDR3: CAWKPGHNTEAFF

size: few
J: TRBJ2-4
V: TRBV7-2
CDR3: CASSSLEMKRGARREFGKNIQYF

size: few
J: TRBJ1-6
V: TRBV12-3/TRBV12-4
CDR3: CASSYGQINSPLHF

size: NA
J: TRBJ2-1
V: TRBV5-1
CDR3: CASSLWDEQFF

size: NA
J: TRBJ1-5
V: TRBV4-1
CDR3: CASSQATLNQPQHF

size: few
J: TRBJ1-2
V: TRBV7-2
CDR3: CASSLATSNYGYTF

size: NA
J: TRBJ2-1
V: TRBV7-9
CDR3: CASSPLAVTYNEQFF

size: NA
J: TRBJ2-1
V: TRBV20-1
CDR3: CSAGLDPSSYNEQFF

size: few
J: TRBJ2-5
V: TRBV6-5
CDR3: CASSYLLAGGQETQYF

size: few
J: TRBJ2-5
V: TRBV28
CDR3: CASSSTGAETQYF